The next 25 T cell receptor beta chains were all read from a single sample in a study of CD8 T cells in Susac syndrome. An input of 0.5 to 1 ug of RNA was subjected to reverse transcription using random hexamers. Each CDR3 protein is one row after TCRdb ran MiXCR on the immunoSEQ multiplex PCR reads. The sample consists of 170,000 or so distinct CDR3 sequences, 85% to 95% of them appearing once. The sequencing input was CD8+ T cells from PBMCs. The origin of the receptors is a human donor with multiple sclerosis.

The J gene is TRBJ1-1, the V gene TRBV27; no firm D call. CDR3 length: 15 residues. Trimming removed 4 bases from V and 5 bases from J, with 17 bases in between. Germline CDR1 reads MNHEY; CDR2 reads SMNVEV (reference sequence). The DNA for the CDR3 is TGTGCCAGCAGTTGGCTAGGTGGGGTGGGGACTGAAGCTTTCTTT. Protein: CASSWLGGVGTEAFF.

The chain couples TRBV20-1 to TRBJ2-1; no definite D call. From germline, CDR1 is DFQATT and CDR2 SNEGSKA (reference sequence). V was cut by 3 bases and J by 8 bases, with 20 bases left in between. CDR3 length: 15 residues. The DNA of the CDR3 is TGCAGTGCTAGGGCGTCGTGGGGTGGATTGGATGAGCAGTTCTTC. This gives the protein CSARASWGGLDEQFF.

The rearrangement joins TRBV15 to TRBJ2-7; a weak D match, TRBD2 (6 bases). Germline values: CDR1 LNHNV, CDR2 YYDKDF (reference sequence). This CDR3 comprises 13 residues. V was pared by 5 bases and J by 5 bases, with 13 bases between. The CDR3 loop reads CATSLGGRDEQYF. CDR3 nucleotide sequence: TGTGCCACCAGCCTGGGGGGTAGAGACGAGCAGTACTTC.

This clonotype was seen a few times. The chain carries TRBV12-3 or TRBV12-4 and TRBJ2-7; D uncertain. This CDR3 region has 13 residues. V lost 3 bases to trimming and J lost 3 bases, with 9 bases between them. The CDR3 loop reads CASSLGSYYEQYF. The CDR3 DNA follows: TGTGCCAGCAGTTTGGGCAGTTACTACGAGCAGTACTTC.

V gene TRBV5-6 combines with J gene TRBJ2-5; the match to TRBD2 covers 8 bases. The CDR3 contains 18 residues. The germline CDR1 and CDR2 sequences are SGHDT and YYEEEE. V was clipped by 4 bases and J by 2 bases; unmatched bases: 16. The CDR3 nucleotides are TGTGCCAGCAGCGGGGGGACTAGTAGATCGGCGTGGCAAGAGACCCAGTACTTC. Its translation: CASSGGTSRSAWQETQYF.

This clonotype appeared a single time. The CDR3 loop reads CSAKGLAGEDEQFF. CDR3 nucleotides: TGCAGTGCAAAGGGACTAGCGGGAGAGGATGAGCAGTTCTTC. The J gene is TRBJ2-1, the V gene TRBV20-1, with 14 bases identical to TRBD2. Germline loops: CDR1 DFQATT, CDR2 SNEGSKA (reference sequence). V dropped 6 bases and J dropped 8; count of bases not matched to a gene: 6. CDR3 length: 14 amino acids.

The chain employs TRBV7-9 and TRBJ2-1, with D perhaps being TRBD1 or TRBD2 (5 bases each). V was pared by 5 bases and J by 0 bases, with 14 bases between. The CDR3 extends over 16 amino acids. Germline CDR1 is SEHNR and CDR2 is FQNEAQ (reference sequence). Here the CDR3 DNA reads TGTGCCAGCAGCGGTAGGGACGGAAGCTCCTACAATGAGCAGTTCTTC. Protein product: CASSGRDGSSYNEQFF.

The chain carries TRBV13 and TRBJ1-1; no clear D gene. The germline CDR1 and CDR2 sequences are PRHDT and FYEKMQ (reference sequence). This CDR3 has 13 residues. V was trimmed by 5 bases and J by 4 bases, leaving 11 bases between them. The chain's CDR3 is CASSTAEGTEAFF. The CDR3 DNA reads TGTGCCAGCAGCACGGCCGAGGGCACTGAAGCTTTCTTT.

The V call is TRBV29-1, the J call TRBJ2-1; TRBD1 matches at 7 bases. Germline CDR1 and CDR2: SQVTM and ANQGSEA. CDR3 length equals 13 residues. The ends lost 3 bases at V and 6 bases at J; junction bases unmatched: 5. CDR3 residues: CSVEGAGGNEQFF. The CDR3 DNA sequence: TGCAGCGTTGAGGGGGCAGGGGGCAATGAGCAGTTCTTC.

In regard to this clonotype: A much larger clone lies one base from this, so it may be a read error. V gene TRBV27 combines with J gene TRBJ2-7, with D hard to call. Trimming pared 4 bases from V and 3 bases from J, leaving 4 bases between. Per the germline V gene, CDR1 is MNHEY and CDR2 is SMNVEV (reference sequence). The CDR3 loop spans 11 amino acids. The DNA of the CDR3 is TGTGCCAGCAGTTCCTTCTACGAGCAGTACTTC. This sequence encodes CASSSFYEQYF.

This chain connects TRBV20-1 to TRBJ2-1; D gene ambiguous. CDR3 size: 14 residues. CDR1 DFQATT and CDR2 SNEGSKA come from the germline V gene (reference sequence). V gave up 5 bases and J gave up 0 bases, with 11 bases separating them. CDR3 in amino acids: CSAVPPSSYNEQFF. The DNA of the CDR3 is TGCAGTGCTGTTCCTCCTAGCTCCTACAATGAGCAGTTCTTC.

The chain links TRBV27 to TRBJ2-2, with D perhaps TRBD2 (5 bases). V lost 5 bases to trimming and J lost 2 bases, with 12 bases between them. The CDR3 is 15 residues long. In germline, CDR1 is MNHEY, CDR2 SMNVEV (reference sequence). The CDR3 reads CASSATGINTGELFF. CDR3 bases: TGTGCCAGCAGTGCCACCGGGATAAACACCGGGGAGCTGTTTTTT.

As DNA, the CDR3 is TGTGCCAGCAGTTTGCGTAGCCGGGACCGTGTTCTGAACACTGAAGCTTTCTTT. This codes for CASSLRSRDRVLNTEAFF. This sequence joins TRBV27 and TRBJ1-1; the D gene is possibly TRBD1 (5 bases). Germline V gene sequence: CDR1 MNHEY, CDR2 SMNVEV (reference sequence). Trimming removed 3 bases from V and 0 bases from J, with 20 bases in between. CDR3 length: 18 amino acids.

This clonotype is a singleton in its sample. The rearrangement links TRBV9 to TRBJ2-1; D remains unclear. The CDR3 sequence is 15 residues long. The germline V gene has CDR1 SGDLS and CDR2 YYNGEE. Trimming removed 4 bases at V and 6 bases at J, with 17 bases between. CDR3 nucleotide sequence: TGTGCCAGCAGCATCCGGACGGGCGCCGCCAATGAGCAGTTCTTC. Amino acid sequence: CASSIRTGAANEQFF. The variable domain in full, with the rest retrieved from reference TRBV9 and TRBJ2-1, is DSGVTQTPKHLITATGQRVTLRCSPRSGDLSVYWYQQSLDQGLQFLIQYYNGEERAKGNILERFSAQQFPDLHSELNLSSLELGDSALYFCASSIRTGAANEQFFGPGTRLTVL.

The V call is TRBV15, the J call TRBJ2-7; D may match TRBD1 or TRBD2 (5 bases each). There are 14 residues in the CDR3. Germline CDR1 and CDR2: LNHNV and YYDKDF (reference sequence). V lost 7 bases and J 0 bases, leaving 13 bases between the germline ends. CDR3: CATTMGVFSYEQYF. The DNA of the CDR3 is TGTGCCACCACTATGGGGGTTTTCTCCTACGAGCAGTACTTC.

The V and J genes are TRBV20-1 and TRBJ2-7; D perhaps matches TRBD2 (6 bases). Germline CDR1 and CDR2: DFQATT and SNEGSKA (reference sequence). This CDR3 region has 13 residues. Trimming left V 1 base short and J 3 bases short, with 10 bases between. The CDR3 here is CSARVLASYEQYF. In nucleotides, the CDR3 is TGCAGTGCTAGAGTCCTAGCGAGCTACGAGCAGTACTTC.

The gene calls are TRBV18 and TRBJ1-1; TRBD1 aligns across 12 bases. Looked up from germline, CDR1 is KGHSH and CDR2 is LQKENI. V lost 3 bases and J lost 3; bases outside the gene matches: 8. The CDR3 is 17 residues long. CDR3: CASSPGTGGVGDTEAFF. The DNA for the CDR3 is TGTGCCAGCTCACCCGGGACAGGGGGCGTTGGGGACACTGAAGCTTTCTTT.

This chain uses TRBV3-1 with TRBJ2-5; D not certain. Trimming took off 1 base at V and 2 bases at J, with 5 bases between the two ends. The CDR3 runs to 13 residues. The germline CDR1 and CDR2 sequences are LGHDT and YNNKEL (reference sequence). The CDR3 reads CASSQGRQETQYF. CDR3 in DNA: TGTGCCAGCAGCCAAGGTCGGCAAGAGACCCAGTACTTC.

V and J are TRBV3-1 and TRBJ2-1; 11 bases are a match to TRBD2. The CDR3 loop spans 21 amino acids. CDR1 is LGHDT and CDR2 is YNNKEL in the germline V gene (reference sequence). V lost 0 bases to trimming and J lost 8 bases; unmatched junction nucleotides: 21. The DNA of the CDR3 is TGTGCCAGCAGCCAAGATCGATTACGGCTAGCGGGGGGCCCGGGGGACTATGAGCAGTTCTTC. Protein sequence: CASSQDRLRLAGGPGDYEQFF.

The chain is built from TRBV5-1 and TRBJ1-1; D possibly corresponds to TRBD1 (6 bases). Trimming left V 4 bases short and J 4 bases short, with 11 bases between. The CDR3 is 13 amino acids. In germline, CDR1 is SGHRS, CDR2 YFSETQ. CDR3: CASSQGLSTEAFF. The CDR3 DNA is TGCGCCAGCAGCCAGGGGCTGAGCACTGAAGCTTTCTTT.

The chain combines TRBV25-1 with TRBJ2-2; D is undetermined. Trimming pared 2 bases from V and 1 base from J, leaving 14 bases between. Per the germline V gene, CDR1 is MGHDK and CDR2 is SYGVNS. The CDR3 is 17 amino acids. CDR3 nucleotide sequence: TGTGCCAGCAGTGAAGGAGACGTACGGTGGAACACCGGGGAGCTGTTTTTT. Its protein product is CASSEGDVRWNTGELFF.

V gene TRBV20-1 combines with J gene TRBJ1-1; tentative D call: TRBD1 (5 bases). The CDR3 has 13 amino acids. CDR1 and CDR2 from the germline V gene are DFQATT and SNEGSKA (reference sequence). The V end lost 3 bases, the J end lost 10 bases, and 18 bases lay between the germline ends. CDR3 nucleotides: TGCAGTGCTAGGGGGCACCAGTCCTATATAGCTTTCTTT. Translation: CSARGHQSYIAFF.

Here the CDR3 DNA reads TGTGCCAGCAGCGCTGAGCCCCAATTAGGCACAGATACGCAGTATTTT. Translated, it gives CASSAEPQLGTDTQYF. The chain has TRBV9 and TRBJ2-3; D unresolved. The V and J ends lost 3 bases and 1 base respectively, with 15 bases between them. CDR1 is SGDLS, CDR2 YYNGEE, per germline. The CDR3 sequence is 16 residues long.

CDR3 DNA sequence: TGCAGTGCTAGAGATGGGCAAGAGACCCAGTACTTC. Its translation is CSARDGQETQYF. The chain employs TRBV20-1 and TRBJ2-5; D ambiguous. Trimming took 0 bases from V and 2 from J, leaving 4 bases between them. This CDR3 contains 12 residues. Germline CDR1 reads DFQATT; CDR2 reads SNEGSKA (reference sequence).

V gene TRBV5-6 combines with J gene TRBJ2-1; tentatively, D is TRBD2 (6 bases). Trimming pared 7 bases from V and 6 bases from J, leaving 17 bases between. Germline CDR1 and CDR2: SGHDT and YYEEEE. The CDR3 consists of 14 residues. The CDR3 bases are TGTGCCAGCGGACCCCGCGGGATTCCCAATGAGCAGTTCTTC. Translated: CASGPRGIPNEQFF. The variable domain in full, completed from reference TRBV5-6 and TRBJ2-1, reads DAGVTQSPTHLIKTRGQQVTLRCSPKSGHDTVSWYQQALGQGPQFIFQYYEEEERQRGNFPDRFSGHQFPNYSSELNVNALLLGDSALYLCASGPRGIPNEQFFGPGTRLTVL.